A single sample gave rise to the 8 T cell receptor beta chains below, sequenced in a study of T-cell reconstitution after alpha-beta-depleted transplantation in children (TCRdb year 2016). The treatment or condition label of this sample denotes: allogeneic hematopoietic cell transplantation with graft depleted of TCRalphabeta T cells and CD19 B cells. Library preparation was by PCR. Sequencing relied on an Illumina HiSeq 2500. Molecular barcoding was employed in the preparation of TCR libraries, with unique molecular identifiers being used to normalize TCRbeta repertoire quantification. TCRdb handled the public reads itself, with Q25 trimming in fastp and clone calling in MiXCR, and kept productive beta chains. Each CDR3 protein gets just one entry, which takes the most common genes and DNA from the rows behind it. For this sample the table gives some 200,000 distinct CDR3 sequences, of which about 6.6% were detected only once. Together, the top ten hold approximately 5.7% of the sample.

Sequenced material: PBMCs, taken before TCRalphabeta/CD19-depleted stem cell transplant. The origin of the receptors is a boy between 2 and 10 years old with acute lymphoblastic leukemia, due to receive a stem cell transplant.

CDR3: CSVNTVGTQYF. As DNA, the CDR3 is TGCAGCGTGAATACCGTGGGGACCCAGTACTTC. The chain links TRBV29-1 to TRBJ2-5, with D unresolved. This CDR3 has 11 amino acids. Trimming left V 6 bases short and J 7 bases short, with 12 bases between. Germline CDR1 SQVTM, CDR2 ANQGSEA.

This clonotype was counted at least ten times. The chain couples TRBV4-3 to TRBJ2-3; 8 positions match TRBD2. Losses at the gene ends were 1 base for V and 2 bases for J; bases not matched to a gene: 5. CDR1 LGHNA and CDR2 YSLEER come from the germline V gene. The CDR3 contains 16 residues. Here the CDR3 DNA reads TGCGCCAGCAGCCAAGTGGCGCGGGGGGTCACAGATACGCAGTATTTT. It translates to CASSQVARGVTDTQYF.

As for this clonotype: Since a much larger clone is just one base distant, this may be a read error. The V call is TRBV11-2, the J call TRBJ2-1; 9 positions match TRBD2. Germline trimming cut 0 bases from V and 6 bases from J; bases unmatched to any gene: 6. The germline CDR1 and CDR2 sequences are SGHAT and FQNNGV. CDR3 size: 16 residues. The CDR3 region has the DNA TGTGCCAGCAGCTTAGATGGGACTAGCCCCTTCAATGAGCAGTTCTTC. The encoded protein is CASSLDGTSPFNEQFF.

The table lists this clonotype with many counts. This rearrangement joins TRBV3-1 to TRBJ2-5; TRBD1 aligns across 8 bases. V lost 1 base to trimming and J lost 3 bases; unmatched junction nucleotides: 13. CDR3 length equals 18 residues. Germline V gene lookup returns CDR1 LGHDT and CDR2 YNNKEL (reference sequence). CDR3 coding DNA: TGTGCCAGCAGCCAAGTGTTCAGGACAGGGCGTTCCAAAGAGACCCAGTACTTC. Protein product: CASSQVFRTGRSKETQYF.

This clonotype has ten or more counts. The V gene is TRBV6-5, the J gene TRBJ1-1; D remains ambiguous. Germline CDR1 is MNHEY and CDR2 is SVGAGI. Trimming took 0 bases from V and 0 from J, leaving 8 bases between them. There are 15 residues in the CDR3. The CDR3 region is CASSYSNQMNTEAFF. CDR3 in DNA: TGTGCCAGCAGTTACTCGAACCAGATGAACACTGAAGCTTTCTTT.

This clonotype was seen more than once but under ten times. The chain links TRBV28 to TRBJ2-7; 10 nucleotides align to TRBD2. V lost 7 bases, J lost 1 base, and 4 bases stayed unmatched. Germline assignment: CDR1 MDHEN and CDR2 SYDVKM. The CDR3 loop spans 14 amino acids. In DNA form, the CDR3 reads TGTGCCAGCAAAGGAGCGGGAGGGTCCTACGAGCAGTACTTC. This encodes CASKGAGGSYEQYF.

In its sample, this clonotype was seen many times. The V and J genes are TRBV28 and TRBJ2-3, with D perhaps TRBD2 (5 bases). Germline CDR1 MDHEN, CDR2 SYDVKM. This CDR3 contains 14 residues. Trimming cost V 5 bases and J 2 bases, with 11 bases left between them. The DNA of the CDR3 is TGTGCCAGCAGTCGTCGAGGGTCCACAGATACGCAGTATTTT. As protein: CASSRRGSTDTQYF.

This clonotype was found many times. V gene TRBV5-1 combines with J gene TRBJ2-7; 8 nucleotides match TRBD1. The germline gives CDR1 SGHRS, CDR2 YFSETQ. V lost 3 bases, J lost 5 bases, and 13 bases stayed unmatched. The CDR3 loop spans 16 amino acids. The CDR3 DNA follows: TGCGCCAGCAGCTCCGTTACGGCAGGGGGCCGGGACGAGCAGTACTTC. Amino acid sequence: CASSSVTAGGRDEQYF.